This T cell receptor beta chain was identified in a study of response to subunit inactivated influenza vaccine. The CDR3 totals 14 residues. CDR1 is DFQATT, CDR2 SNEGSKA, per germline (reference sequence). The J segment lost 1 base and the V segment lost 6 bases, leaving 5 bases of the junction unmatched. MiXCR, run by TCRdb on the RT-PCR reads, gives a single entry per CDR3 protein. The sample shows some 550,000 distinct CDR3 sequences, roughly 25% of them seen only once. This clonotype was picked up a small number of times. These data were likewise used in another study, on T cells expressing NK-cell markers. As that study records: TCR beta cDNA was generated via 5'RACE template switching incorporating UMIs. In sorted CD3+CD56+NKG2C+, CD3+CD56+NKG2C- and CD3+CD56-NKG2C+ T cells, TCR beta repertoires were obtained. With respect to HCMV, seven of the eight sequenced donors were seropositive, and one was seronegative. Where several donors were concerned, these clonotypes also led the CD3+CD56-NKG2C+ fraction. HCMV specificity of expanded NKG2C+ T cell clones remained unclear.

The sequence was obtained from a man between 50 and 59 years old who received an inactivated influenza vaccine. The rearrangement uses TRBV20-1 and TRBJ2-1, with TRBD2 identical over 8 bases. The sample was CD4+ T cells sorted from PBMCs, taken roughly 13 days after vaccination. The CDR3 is CSASGGISYNEQFF. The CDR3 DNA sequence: TGCAGTGCCAGCGGGGGAATTTCCTACAATGAGCAGTTCTTC.